One and the same sample provided the 30 T cell receptor beta chains below, sequenced in a study of blood T cell repertoires in COVID-19. The protocol was immunoSEQ multiplex PCR, while the TCRdb copy is restricted to in-frame clones and leaves out a portion. The table records roughly 380,000 clones, around 87% of them present only once. Sequencing used PBMCs or T cells enriched from blood (not recorded which). Source of these receptors: a man aged 30 to 45 who had recovered from COVID-19.

The V and J genes are TRBV7-9 and TRBJ2-7; TRBD1 agrees at 7 bases. The CDR3 runs 13 residues. Germline V gene sequence: CDR1 SEHNR, CDR2 FQNEAQ (reference sequence). Unmatched junction bases numbered 3, after V lost 5 bases and J lost 2 bases. The DNA for the CDR3 is TGTGCCAGCAGCACCGGGACAGCCTACGAGCAGTACTTC. Its protein is CASSTGTAYEQYF.

The chain uses TRBV7-8 and TRBJ2-7, with TRBD2 matching 7 bases. CDR1 is SGHVS and CDR2 is FQNEAQ in the germline V gene. After removal of 6 bases from V and 2 bases from J, the junction contained 4 bases not matched to a gene. The CDR3 contains 13 residues. The CDR3 sequence: CASSLLATYEQYF. The DNA of the CDR3 is TGTGCCAGCAGTTTACTAGCGACCTACGAGCAGTACTTC.

J is TRBJ2-5 and V is TRBV29-1; 7 bases line up with TRBD2. This CDR3 contains 16 residues. CDR1 and CDR2 from the germline V gene are SQVTM and ANQGSEA. The trim removed 4 bases at V and 0 bases at J, leaving 11 bases unmatched. Here the CDR3 DNA reads TGCAGCGTTGCGGTCCTAGCGGCACCGTACCAAGAGACCCAGTACTTC. Translation: CSVAVLAAPYQETQYF.

Concerning this clone itself: The same CDR3 can be traced to other DNA sequences in this sample. The chain joins TRBV12-3 or TRBV12-4 to TRBJ1-5; 7 bases agree with TRBD1. This CDR3 has 13 residues. V lost 6 bases and J lost 7; bases outside the gene matches: 6. CDR3 nucleotides: TGTGCCAGCAGCCTAACAGGGGACCAGCCCCAGCATTTT. Translation gives CASSLTGDQPQHF.

J is TRBJ2-5 and V is TRBV7-2; TRBD2 might be the D (6 bases). V was clipped by 5 bases and J by 6 bases, with 16 bases between them. Germline CDR1 SGHTA, CDR2 FQGNSA. This CDR3 has 14 amino acids. The CDR3 is CASSMRDGLQTQYF. The CDR3 nucleotides are TGTGCCAGCAGCATGCGGGACGGCTTGCAGACCCAGTACTTC.

The chain uses TRBV29-1 and TRBJ1-3; no clear D gene. The CDR3 is made up of 14 amino acids. Germline lookup yields CDR1 SQVTM and CDR2 ANQGSEA. V was trimmed by 7 bases and J by 0 bases, leaving 13 bases between them. The CDR3 bases are TGCAGCGCTATTTCAGGATACTCTGGAAACACCATATATTTT. Its translation is CSAISGYSGNTIYF.

V usage is TRBV5-6 and J usage is TRBJ2-1, with a possible D match to TRBD2 (6 bases). The CDR3 loop spans 11 amino acids. Deletions cut 6 bases from V and 8 bases from J, with 9 bases between. Germline V gene lookup returns CDR1 SGHDT and CDR2 YYEEEE. For the CDR3, the DNA is TGTGCCAGCACTCGGGAGTATGAGCAGTTCTTC. Its protein product is CASTREYEQFF.

A note on this clone: Other DNA sequences in the same sample also yield this CDR3. The rearrangement links TRBV9 to TRBJ1-2; D call uncertain. CDR3 size: 12 residues. Trimming cost V 0 bases and J 4 bases, with 4 bases left between them. Per the germline V gene, CDR1 is SGDLS and CDR2 is YYNGEE. CDR3 sequence: CASSVAGYGYTF. The CDR3 nucleotides are TGTGCCAGCAGCGTAGCAGGCTATGGCTACACCTTC.

The chain recombines TRBV6-2 or TRBV6-3 with TRBJ1-5; a weak D match, TRBD1 (6 bases). Trimming pared 4 bases from V and 7 bases from J, leaving 11 bases between. The length of the CDR3 is 13 residues. In germline, CDR1 is MNHEY, CDR2 SVGEGT. The CDR3 DNA follows: TGTGCCAGCAGTTCCCACAGGGTCCAGCCCCAGCATTTT. This codes for CASSSHRVQPQHF.

The chain joins TRBV6-5 to TRBJ2-1; D is unresolved. V lost 2 bases to trimming and J lost 4 bases, with 9 bases between them. This CDR3 is 14 amino acids long. Germline values: CDR1 MNHEY, CDR2 SVGAGI. CDR3 DNA: TGTGCCAGCAGTTACCGTACCAGTTACAATGAGCAGTTCTTC. Protein sequence: CASSYRTSYNEQFF.

The rearrangement links TRBV20-1 to TRBJ2-1, with D possibly matching TRBD1 (6 bases). Germline CDR1 and CDR2: DFQATT and SNEGSKA (reference sequence). CDR3 length: 11 amino acids. The CDR3 DNA is TGCGGGGGCGGCTCCTACAATGAGCAGTTCTTC. It specifies CGGGSYNEQFF.

As to this clone: The same CDR3 arises from other DNA sequences in this sample as well. The chain has TRBV18 and TRBJ1-1, with D hard to call. Trimming shortened V by 6 bases and J by 5 bases, and 13 bases separated the two germline ends. The CDR3 length is 13 residues. Germline V lookup: CDR1 KGHSH, CDR2 LQKENI. The CDR3 sequence is CASSPLRETEAFF. Here the CDR3 DNA reads TGTGCCAGCTCCCCTCTACGTGAGACTGAAGCTTTCTTT.

This clone occurred once. The chain recombines TRBV7-9 with TRBJ2-2, with TRBD1 matching 8 bases. J lost 8 bases, V lost 5 bases, and 7 bases had no gene match. CDR1 is SEHNR and CDR2 is FQNEAQ in the germline V gene (reference sequence). This CDR3 is built from 14 residues. CDR3 residues: CASSPGQGRGELFF. Here the CDR3 DNA reads TGTGCCAGCAGCCCCGGACAGGGCCGAGGGGAGCTGTTTTTT.

The gene calls are TRBV18 and TRBJ1-5, with a possible D match to TRBD1 (5 bases). The CDR3 is made up of 16 amino acids. CDR1 is KGHSH and CDR2 is LQKENI in the germline V gene. With 2 bases removed from V and 1 base from J, the gap between germline ends came to 12 bases. CDR3 loop: CASSPSTGHSNQPQHF. CDR3 in DNA: TGTGCCAGCTCACCATCTACAGGACACAGCAATCAGCCCCAGCATTTT.

This sequence joins TRBV4-3 and TRBJ1-5; D is unresolved. V gave up 1 base and J gave up 2 bases, with 6 bases separating them. CDR1 is LGHNA and CDR2 is YSLEER in the germline V gene. The CDR3 runs to 14 residues. CDR3 coding DNA: TGCGCCAGCAGCCAAGGGGCAGGCAATCAGCCCCAGCATTTT. It specifies CASSQGAGNQPQHF.

The V gene is TRBV4-1, the J gene TRBJ2-5; D may be TRBD2 (6 bases). V lost 3 bases and J lost 5, with 10 bases in between. Germline CDR1 reads MGHRA; CDR2 reads YSYEKL. The CDR3 contains 13 residues. The CDR3 DNA sequence: TGCGCCAGCAGCCAGGGGACTGAGGAGACCCAGTACTTC. It translates to CASSQGTEETQYF.

The CDR3 loop is CASSRGLAGAYEQYF. The CDR3, as DNA: TGTGCCAGCAGCCGCGGACTAGCGGGGGCCTACGAGCAGTACTTC. The gene calls are TRBV6-5 and TRBJ2-7; 13 positions agree with TRBD2. V was clipped by 6 bases and J by 2 bases; unmatched bases: 4. Germline values: CDR1 MNHEY, CDR2 SVGAGI. The length of the CDR3 is 15 residues.

This clone was seen only a few times. The genes are TRBV20-1 and TRBJ1-2; 12 bases fit TRBD1. The CDR3 extends over 14 amino acids. Trimming took 3 bases from V and 7 from J; bases not matched to a gene: 6. The germline V gene has CDR1 DFQATT and CDR2 SNEGSKA (reference sequence). CDR3 protein: CSASGDRGQGGYTF. CDR3 sequence (DNA): TGCAGTGCTAGTGGGGACAGGGGGCAGGGTGGCTACACCTTC.

The V call is TRBV19, the J call TRBJ1-3, with 7 bases identical to TRBD1. With V trimmed by 0 bases and J by 5 bases, 4 bases remained unmatched. Per germline, CDR1 LNHDA and CDR2 SQIVND (reference sequence). CDR3 length: 15 residues. The chain's CDR3 is CASSIDRQGRNTIYF. In DNA, the CDR3 is TGTGCCAGTAGTATAGATCGACAGGGAAGAAACACCATATATTTT.

The rearrangement joins TRBV7-7 to TRBJ2-1; maybe TRBD2 (5 bases). V dropped 1 base and J dropped 0 bases, with 7 bases sitting between them. The germline V gene has CDR1 SSHAT and CDR2 FNYEAQ (reference sequence). This CDR3 comprises 15 residues. The DNA for the CDR3 is TGTGCCAGCAGCTTAGGTGAGGGCTCCTACAATGAGCAGTTCTTC. Protein sequence: CASSLGEGSYNEQFF.

This chain uses TRBV5-1 with TRBJ2-7; D gene unclear. This CDR3 spans 15 amino acids. Per germline, CDR1 SGHRS and CDR2 YFSETQ. V dropped 2 bases and J dropped 8 bases, with 20 bases sitting between them. The CDR3 reads CASSFAEQYYVQQYF. The CDR3 DNA sequence: TGCGCCAGCAGCTTTGCCGAGCAATACTACGTCCAGCAGTACTTC.

The genes are TRBV11-2 and TRBJ2-7, with TRBD2 as a possible D gene (6 bases). This CDR3 spans 14 amino acids. Germline V gene data show CDR1 as SGHAT and CDR2 as FQNNGV. V lost 6 bases and J lost 2, with 14 bases in between. The CDR3 loop is CASRPGPGAYEQYF. CDR3 nucleotide sequence: TGTGCCAGCAGACCCGGGCCGGGAGCCTACGAGCAGTACTTC.

The chain is built from TRBV5-1 and TRBJ2-7; D unresolved. The CDR3 has 13 amino acids. V dropped 0 bases and J dropped 0 bases, with 4 bases sitting between them. CDR1 and CDR2 from the germline V gene are SGHRS and YFSETQ. CDR3 coding DNA: TGCGCCAGCAGCTTGGGGAGCTCCTACGAGCAGTACTTC. Amino acids: CASSLGSSYEQYF.

J is TRBJ2-2 and V is TRBV9; 9 positions agree with TRBD1. The CDR3 loop spans 15 amino acids. Germline CDR1 is SGDLS and CDR2 is YYNGEE. J lost 8 bases, V lost 3 bases, and 8 bases had no gene match. The CDR3 sequence is CASSAGQGIVGELFF. The CDR3 DNA reads as TGTGCCAGCAGCGCCGGACAGGGGATTGTGGGGGAGCTGTTTTTT.

This chain joins TRBV19 and TRBJ1-3; tentative D call: TRBD1 (6 bases). The CDR3 covers 13 residues. The germline V gene encodes CDR1 LNHDA and CDR2 SQIVND (reference sequence). Trimming left V 7 bases short and J 3 bases short, with 10 bases between. CDR3 amino acids: CASTPQGGNTIYF. The CDR3 DNA follows: TGTGCCAGTACCCCACAGGGTGGAAACACCATATATTTT.

The chain recombines TRBV6-5 with TRBJ2-1; D is undetermined. The V end was cut by 5 bases, the J end by 8 bases, with 10 bases between. CDR1 is MNHEY and CDR2 is SVGAGI in the germline V gene. The CDR3 spans 12 residues. The CDR3 nucleotides are TGTGCCAGCAGTCGGGTCCGCGATGAGCAGTTCTTC. Encoded protein: CASSRVRDEQFF.

The chain uses TRBV5-1 and TRBJ2-7, with no clear D. This CDR3 spans 13 amino acids. Trimming pared 5 bases from V and 6 bases from J, leaving 15 bases between. Germline lookup yields CDR1 SGHRS and CDR2 YFSETQ. The CDR3: CASRLRSVSEQYF. The CDR3 region has the DNA TGCGCCAGCAGGCTCAGGTCCGTCTCCGAGCAGTACTTC.

This chain links TRBV30 with TRBJ1-2; the D gene is possibly TRBD1 (6 bases). Germline V gene sequence: CDR1 GTSNPN, CDR2 SVGIG (reference sequence). V lost 5 bases and J lost 5, with 12 bases in between. CDR3 length: 12 amino acids. CDR3 sequence reads: CAWRWGPYGYTF. CDR3 nucleotide sequence: TGTGCCTGGCGTTGGGGGCCATATGGCTACACCTTC.

In its sample, this clone was seen a few times. The chain joins TRBV19 to TRBJ1-1; D may be TRBD1 (5 bases). Per the germline V gene, CDR1 is LNHDA and CDR2 is SQIVND (reference sequence). The CDR3 runs to 18 residues. V gave up 8 bases and J gave up 3 bases, with 28 bases separating them. The CDR3 is CASDSPEEERWSDTEAFF. CDR3 in DNA: TGTGCCAGTGACAGCCCCGAAGAGGAGAGGTGGAGCGACACTGAAGCTTTCTTT.

The genes are TRBV6-2 or TRBV6-3 and TRBJ2-5; tentatively, D is TRBD2 (5 bases). Germline V gene data show CDR1 as MNHEY and CDR2 as SVGEGT. The CDR3 sequence is 15 residues long. V gave up 3 bases and J gave up 1 base, with 12 bases separating them. CDR3 coding DNA: TGTGCCAGCAGTTATGGACTCCGGGGCCAAGAGACCCAGTACTTC. Translated, it gives CASSYGLRGQETQYF.